This record looks at one T cell receptor (beta chain) sequence and its context. This clonotype showed up just a few times. Its recognized antigen is unknown. The sample holds no much larger clone one base away, and base qualities are not on file. The entry originates in a study of response to subunit inactivated influenza vaccine (dated by TCRdb to between 2017 and 2018). Context from the whole study: The study used deep quantitative T cell receptor repertoire profiling to track responses to a trivalent subunit inactivated influenza vaccine.

Overall study outcomes, separate from this receptor: It was suggested by the authors that each seasonal influenza vaccination may recruit only a limited number of new T cells.

Receptors were amplified or captured by RT-PCR. Sequencing relied on an Illumina HiSeq 2500. In TCRdb, the public reads were trimmed at Q25 with fastp and aligned with MiXCR, with productive beta chains retained. Identical CDR3 protein sequences are pooled into one entry, listed with their most common genes and DNA. The sample yields 500,000 to 600,000 distinct CDR3 sequences; 7.6% were counted once. The top ten clonotypes cover 13% of the sample. The CDR3 runs 15 amino acids, cysteine and phenylalanine included. Kept here is only the CDR3 DNA, which spans 45 bases and is read in frame from base 1. For CDR1 and CDR2, the germline V gene lists SGHTA and FQGNSA. V is clipped by 6 bases and J by 0 bases, and the sequence between their germline boundaries is 9 bases long.

This receptor was obtained from a man in his fifties or sixties who received an inactivated influenza vaccine. Donor details come from another sample of the same person, matched by shared clones. This chain is built from TRBV7-2 and TRBJ2-6; too little of a D gene remains to name it. Specimen: PBMCs from blood, collected less than 30 months after vaccination. The CDR3 here reads CASSPAHSGANVLTF. The DNA sequence is TGTGCCAGCAGTCCTGCGCACTCTGGGGCCAACGTCCTGACTTTC.